What follows is one TCR beta chain and its context. The antigen remains unidentified. Other DNA sequences from this sample encode an identical CDR3 as well. Germline V gives CDR1 MNHEY, CDR2 SVGAGI. The CDR3 extends over 14 amino acids. The J segment lost 3 bases and the V segment lost 5 bases, leaving 4 bases of the junction unmatched. In the naive CD8 group, cells lacked CD45RO and were positively selected for CCR7, so terminally differentiated effector memory CD45RA+ cells were left out. This sample is part of a study of shared clonotypes between healthy human individuals. General study results and limits: Relative to memory subsets, naive subsets generally showed larger estimated richness.

Assay: immunoSEQ multiplex PCR; the TCRdb copy retains only in-frame clones and omits some. This sample has about 1,800,000 clones, with roughly 94% found just once. The sequence derives from a man between 18 and 29 years old in good health. The sequenced material came from naive CD8+ T cells sorted from blood. The genes are TRBV6-5 and TRBJ1-2; TRBD1 agrees at 9 bases. CDR3 protein: CASSPGQGDYGYTF. CDR3 bases: TGTGCCAGCAGTCCGGGACAGGGTGACTATGGCTACACCTTC.